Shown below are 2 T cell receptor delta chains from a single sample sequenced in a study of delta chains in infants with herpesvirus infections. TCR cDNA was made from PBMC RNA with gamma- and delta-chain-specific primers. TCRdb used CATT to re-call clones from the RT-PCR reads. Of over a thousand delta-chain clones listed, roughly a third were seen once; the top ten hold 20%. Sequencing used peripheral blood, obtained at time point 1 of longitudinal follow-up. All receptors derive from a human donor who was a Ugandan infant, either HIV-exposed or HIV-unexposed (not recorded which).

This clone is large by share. Here the CDR3 DNA reads TGTGCCTGTGACACCGTGGAGCGTCGGGGGGACACCCGACAGATGTTTTTC. Residues: CACDTVERRGDTRQMFF. The chain uses TRDV2 and TRDJ3; D gene ambiguous. CDR1 and CDR2 (germline): GEAIGNYY, EKD. Deletions cut 0 bases from V and 5 bases from J, with 13 bases between. CDR3 length: 17 residues.

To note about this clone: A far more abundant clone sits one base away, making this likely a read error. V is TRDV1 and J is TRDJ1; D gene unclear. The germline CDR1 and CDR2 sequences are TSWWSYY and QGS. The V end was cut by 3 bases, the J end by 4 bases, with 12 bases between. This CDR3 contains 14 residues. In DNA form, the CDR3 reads TGTGCTCTTGGGGATCACCCCGGAGGCGATAAACTCATCTTT. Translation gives CALGDHPGGDKLIF.